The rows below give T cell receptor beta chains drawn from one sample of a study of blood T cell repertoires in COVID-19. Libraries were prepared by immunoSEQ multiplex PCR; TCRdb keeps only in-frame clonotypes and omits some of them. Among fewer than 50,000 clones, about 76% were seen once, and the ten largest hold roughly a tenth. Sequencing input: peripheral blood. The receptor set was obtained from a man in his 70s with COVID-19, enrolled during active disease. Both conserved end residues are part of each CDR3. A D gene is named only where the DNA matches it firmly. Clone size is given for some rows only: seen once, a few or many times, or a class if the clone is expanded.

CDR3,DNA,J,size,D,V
CASSVTLGGQGYTEAFF,TGTGCCAGCAGCGTAACTCTCGGTGGACAGGGGTACACTGAAGCTTTCTTT,TRBJ1-1,-,TRBD1,TRBV9
CASSDPGTNYGYTF,TGTGCCAGCAGTGACCCGGGAACTAACTATGGCTACACCTTC,TRBJ1-2,few,-,TRBV6-1
CASSLAGQVYGYTF,TGTGCCAGCAGCTTAGCTGGACAGGTTTATGGCTACACCTTC,TRBJ1-2,few,TRBD1,TRBV7-2
CSAGAQPQHF,TGCAGTGCAGGGGCCCAGCCCCAGCATTTT,TRBJ1-5,few,-,TRBV20-1
CASRTTGGYFGYTF,TGTGCCAGCAGGACGACAGGGGGTTATTTTGGCTACACCTTC,TRBJ1-2,-,TRBD1,TRBV2
CASSLLGGGTGGYEQYF,TGTGCCAGCAGCTTATTAGGCGGTGGGACAGGGGGTTACGAGCAGTACTTC,TRBJ2-7,-,TRBD1,TRBV7-2
CASSQRTGSSPLHF,TGTGCCAGCAGCCAGAGGACAGGGAGTTCACCCCTCCACTTT,TRBJ1-6,-,TRBD1,TRBV3-1/TRBV3-2
CASSLGGLAVVYEQFF,TGTGCCAGCAGCTTGGGGGGACTAGCGGTAGTATATGAGCAGTTCTTC,TRBJ2-1,-,TRBD2,TRBV5-5
CASSFAGYNSYEQYF,TGTGCCAGCAGTTTCGCAGGCTATAACTCCTACGAGCAGTACTTC,TRBJ2-7,few,-,TRBV28
CASSPPGNPDGSPLHF,TGTGCCAGCTCACCACCCGGGAACCCGGACGGTTCACCCCTCCACTTT,TRBJ1-6,-,-,TRBV18
CASSRLNNRGDGAFF,TGTGCCAGCAGCAGACTCAACAACAGGGGGGATGGGGCTTTCTTT,TRBJ1-1,-,TRBD1,TRBV2
CASSRGGYEQFF,TGTGCCAGTAGCCGAGGGGGCTATGAGCAGTTCTTC,TRBJ2-1,-,TRBD1,TRBV19
CASSIVGQWFF,TGTGCCAGTAGTATAGTAGGACAGTGGTTTTTT,TRBJ1-4,many,-,TRBV19
CASRTGTGVETQYF,TGTGCCAGCAGAACCGGGACAGGTGTCGAGACCCAGTACTTC,TRBJ2-5,many,TRBD1,TRBV6-6
CASSRTGTAAYEQYF,TGTGCCAGCAGCCGGACCGGGACAGCAGCCTACGAGCAGTACTTC,TRBJ2-7,-,TRBD1,TRBV5-8
CASSGKVGRALYEQYF,TGTGCCAGCAGCGGAAAGGTCGGGAGGGCCTTATACGAGCAGTACTTC,TRBJ2-7,-,TRBD2,TRBV9
CASSHGRAGGGYGYTF,TGTGCCAGCAGCCATGGACGGGCAGGGGGCGGCTATGGCTACACCTTC,TRBJ1-2,-,TRBD1,TRBV3-1/TRBV3-2
CASSPDNYEQYF,TGCGCCAGCAGCCCGGACAACTACGAGCAGTACTTC,TRBJ2-7,-,-,TRBV5-1
CATSGGTSGTYNEQFF,TGTGCCACCAGCGGAGGGACTAGCGGAACCTACAATGAGCAGTTCTTC,TRBJ2-1,-,TRBD2,TRBV15
CASSQVGTGTNTEAFF,TGCGCCAGCAGCCAAGTGGGGACAGGGACGAACACTGAAGCTTTCTTT,TRBJ1-1,-,TRBD1,TRBV4-1